The next 21 T cell receptor beta chains were all read from a single sample in a study of vaccination effects on CD4 cells after COVID-19. With the ViraFEST assay, the study expanded antigen-specific CD4+ T cells using viral peptide pools, then sequenced them. Once cultured for roughly ten days, the cells underwent separation to obtain CD4+ T cells. For these receptors, no antigen is known. TCRdb's copy holds only in-frame clones and misses some; the assay was immunoSEQ multiplex PCR. Of tens of thousands of clones listed, roughly 76% are singletons. The sequenced sample was CD4+ T cells from PBMCs cultured with HCoV-229E spike peptides, obtained before COVID-19 vaccination. Receptors originate from a human donor who received a COVID-19 vaccine.

J is TRBJ1-2 and V is TRBV2, with D possibly TRBD1 on 6 matching bases. Germline loops: CDR1 SNHLY, CDR2 FYNNEI. V lost 6 bases and J 4 bases, leaving 12 bases between the germline ends. The CDR3 extends over 13 amino acids. CDR3 bases: TGTGCCAGCAGCGAACAGGGTCCCTATGGCTACACCTTC. As protein: CASSEQGPYGYTF. Drawing the rest from reference TRBV2 and TRBJ1-2, the complete variable domain is EPEVTQTPSHQVTQMGQEVILRCVPISNHLYFYWYRQILGQKVEFLVSFYNNEISEKSEIFDDQFSVERPDGSNFTLKIRSTKLEDSAMYFCASSEQGPYGYTFGSGTRLTVV.

This rearrangement joins TRBV19 to TRBJ1-2; 12 bases agree with TRBD1. CDR1 and CDR2 (germline): LNHDA, SQIVND (reference sequence). The CDR3 has 16 amino acids. V trimming: 4 bases; J trimming: 6 bases; junction bases outside the gene matches: 9. CDR3 protein: CASSRPGTGGFDGYTF. Here the CDR3 DNA reads TGTGCCAGTAGTAGACCCGGGACAGGGGGCTTTGATGGCTACACCTTC.

V gene TRBV19 combines with J gene TRBJ2-1; TRBD2 agrees at 11 bases. The CDR3 consists of 16 residues. V shed 4 bases, J shed 8 bases, and the junction held 10 bases outside the gene matches. CDR1 is LNHDA and CDR2 is SQIVND in the germline V gene (reference sequence). Here the CDR3 reads CASSNRLAGGRHEQFF. In DNA, the CDR3 is TGTGCCAGTAGTAACCGTTTAGCGGGGGGGCGTCATGAGCAGTTCTTC.

A single count supports this clone. The V call is TRBV3-1 (or the pseudogene TRBV3-2), the J call TRBJ2-2; no clear D. V was clipped by 3 bases and J by 4 bases, with 3 bases between them. Germline V lookup: CDR1 LGHDT, CDR2 YNNKEL (reference sequence). There are 12 residues in the CDR3. The CDR3 spells CASSHLTGELFF. DNA of the CDR3: TGTGCCAGCAGCCATCTCACCGGGGAGCTGTTTTTT.

The genes are TRBV28 and TRBJ2-7, with a weak D call TRBD1 (7 bases). Germline V CDR1 and CDR2: MDHEN, SYDVKM. V gave up 5 bases and J gave up 2 bases, with 16 bases separating them. The length of the CDR3 is 15 residues. Here the CDR3 DNA reads TGTGCCAGCAGTCCTCCCGCGGGACAGACCTACGAGCAGTACGTC. Encoded protein: CASSPPAGQTYEQYV.

The V call is TRBV5-1, the J call TRBJ2-2, with a tentative D call TRBD2 (7 bases). The V gene's germline CDR1 is SGHRS and CDR2 YFSETQ. V was pared by 4 bases and J by 2 bases, with 27 bases between. This CDR3 is 20 amino acids long. As DNA, the CDR3 is TGCGCCAGCAGCCCCCTTGTGTGGGGGCGCGGGGGCCCAAACACCGGGGAGCTGTTTTTT. This translates into CASSPLVWGRGGPNTGELFF.

V and J are TRBV9 and TRBJ1-3; no firm D call. Trimming stripped 2 bases from V and 1 base from J, with 10 bases between. The CDR3 sequence is 15 residues long. Per the germline V gene, CDR1 is SGDLS and CDR2 is YYNGEE. In nucleotides, the CDR3 is TGTGCCAGCAGCGTTTCCACTTTTTCTGGAAACACCATATATTTT. It specifies CASSVSTFSGNTIYF. Variable domain in full (rest from reference TRBV9 and TRBJ1-3): DSGVTQTPKHLITATGQRVTLRCSPRSGDLSVYWYQQSLDQGLQFLIQYYNGEERAKGNILERFSAQQFPDLHSELNLSSLELGDSALYFCASSVSTFSGNTIYFGEGSWLTVV.

The chain couples TRBV5-5 to TRBJ1-2, with a weak D call TRBD1 (6 bases). The germline CDR1 and CDR2 sequences are SGHKS and YYEKEE (reference sequence). The CDR3 consists of 14 residues. V lost 4 bases and J lost 1, with 11 bases in between. The DNA of the CDR3 is TGTGCCAGCAGCCCAGGACAGCTTAACTATGGCTACACCTTC. Its protein is CASSPGQLNYGYTF.

The chain carries TRBV7-2 and TRBJ2-5; unclear D gene. Germline-derived CDR1 and CDR2 are SGHTA and FQGNSA. Trimming shortened V by 5 bases and J by 1 base, and 2 bases separated the two germline ends. The CDR3 runs 11 residues. The CDR3 bases are TGTGCCAGCAGCCCCCAAGAGACCCAGTACTTC. It specifies CASSPQETQYF.

This chain joins TRBV27 and TRBJ1-4; no clear D. CDR1 and CDR2 from the germline V gene are MNHEY and SMNVEV (reference sequence). There are 16 residues in the CDR3. Trimming took off 1 base at V and 5 bases at J, with 14 bases between the two ends. In DNA form, the CDR3 reads TGTGCCAGCAGTTTATTAGGACGGGGTATCAATGAAAAACTGTTTTTT. It encodes CASSLLGRGINEKLFF.

The chain employs TRBV3-1 (or the pseudogene TRBV3-2) and TRBJ1-4; D is ambiguous. V dropped 4 bases and J dropped 5 bases, with 8 bases sitting between them. Looked up from germline, CDR1 is LGHDT and CDR2 is YNNKEL (reference sequence). CDR3 size: 13 residues. Here the CDR3 reads CASSPVLNEKLFF. The CDR3 region has the DNA TGTGCCAGCAGCCCCGTTCTCAATGAAAAACTGTTTTTT.

V is TRBV3-1 (or the pseudogene TRBV3-2) and J is TRBJ1-2; possible D gene TRBD1, 5 bases. The germline V gene has CDR1 LGHDT and CDR2 YNNKEL (reference sequence). The CDR3 totals 15 residues. Trimming took off 2 bases at V and 5 bases at J, with 15 bases between the two ends. The CDR3 here is CASSQSSGLGYGYTF. The CDR3 region has the DNA TGTGCCAGCAGCCAAAGTTCAGGGTTGGGGTATGGCTACACCTTC.

V gene TRBV9 combines with J gene TRBJ2-6, with 7 bases aligning to TRBD2. CDR1 is SGDLS and CDR2 is YYNGEE in the germline V gene. Trimming cost V 0 bases and J 3 bases; bases outside gene matches: 3. This CDR3 is 16 amino acids long. The CDR3 is CASSVGGGNGANVLTF. The CDR3, as DNA: TGTGCCAGCAGCGTAGGGGGGGGGAATGGGGCCAACGTCCTGACTTTC.

The chain recombines TRBV29-1 with TRBJ2-1; 9 nucleotides match TRBD2. Germline V CDR1 and CDR2: SQVTM, ANQGSEA. After removal of 4 bases from V and 3 bases from J, the junction contained 4 bases not matched to a gene. There are 14 residues in the CDR3. The CDR3 sequence: CSVGASGVYNEQFF. CDR3 bases: TGCAGCGTTGGAGCTAGCGGGGTCTACAATGAGCAGTTCTTC.

The chain couples TRBV27 to TRBJ1-2; 10 bases line up with TRBD1. CDR1 MNHEY and CDR2 SMNVEV come from the germline V gene (reference sequence). The CDR3 has 18 amino acids. After removal of 0 bases from V and 2 bases from J, the junction contained 9 bases not matched to a gene. The CDR3 loop reads CASSLSRPRDRGNYGYTF. CDR3 sequence (DNA): TGTGCCAGCAGTTTATCGCGGCCTCGGGACAGGGGAAACTATGGCTACACCTTC.

The chain employs TRBV5-1 and TRBJ1-2, with D unclear. Trimming pared 4 bases from V and 4 bases from J, leaving 20 bases between. The CDR3 spans 16 residues. Germline V gene lookup returns CDR1 SGHRS and CDR2 YFSETQ. CDR3 region: CASSARTTGGPYGYTF. CDR3 DNA: TGCGCCAGCAGCGCACGCACCACGGGCGGCCCCTATGGCTACACCTTC.

This chain connects TRBV11-1 to TRBJ1-2, with D uncertain. CDR3 length: 13 amino acids. Deletions cut 5 bases from V and 4 bases from J, with 11 bases between. Germline CDR1 reads SGHAT; CDR2 reads FQDESV (reference sequence). CDR3 region: CASSPVSFYGYTF. In nucleotides, the CDR3 is TGTGCCAGCAGCCCAGTGAGTTTCTATGGCTACACCTTC. The full variable domain, with the rest looked up from reference TRBV11-1 and TRBJ1-2, is EAEVAQSPRYKITEKSQAVAFWCDPISGHATLYWYRQILGQGPELLVQFQDESVVDDSQLPKDRFSAERLKGVDSTLKIQPAELGDSAMYLCASSPVSFYGYTFGSGTRLTVV.

The V gene is TRBV7-2, the J gene TRBJ2-1; weak D call: TRBD1 (6 bases). Trimming cost V 4 bases and J 12 bases, with 16 bases left between them. The CDR3 extends over 13 amino acids. Germline loops: CDR1 SGHTA, CDR2 FQGNSA. This CDR3 reads CASSSTPGTPQFF. The CDR3 DNA reads TGTGCCAGCAGCTCAACTCCCGGGACACCGCAGTTCTTC.

This chain joins TRBV28 and TRBJ1-5, with a weak D call TRBD1 (6 bases). The CDR3 is made up of 13 amino acids. The germline V and J ends were trimmed by 6 bases and 5 bases, with 11 bases remaining between them. Looked up from germline, CDR1 is MDHEN and CDR2 is SYDVKM. CDR3 coding DNA: TGTGCCAGCAGAGGACAGACACATCAGCCCCAGCATTTT. Translation: CASRGQTHQPQHF.

The chain joins TRBV5-5 to TRBJ2-6; possibly TRBD1 or TRBD2 for D (5 bases each). This CDR3 spans 14 amino acids. Per germline, CDR1 SGHKS and CDR2 YYEKEE (reference sequence). Between the trimmed V and J ends, which lost 4 bases and 2 bases, there was a span of 7 bases. This CDR3 reads CASSPGPGANVLTF. The CDR3, as DNA: TGTGCCAGCAGCCCGGGACCTGGGGCCAACGTCCTGACTTTC.

The chain has TRBV10-2 and TRBJ2-3; 8 bases line up with TRBD2. CDR3 length: 13 residues. The germline V gene encodes CDR1 WSHSY and CDR2 SAAADI. The ends lost 0 bases at V and 9 bases at J; junction bases unmatched: 2. CDR3 coding DNA: TGCGCCAGCAGTGAGTCGGCTAGCGGGACGCAGTATTTT. Translated, it gives CASSESASGTQYF.